This T cell receptor (beta chain) was sequenced during a study of blood T cells in healthy people across ages. There are many counts of this clonotype. Primers used in a second PCR of roughly 6 to 11 cycles were a sample-barcoded 5' primer and a J-beta primer mix. TCRdb passed the 5' RACE reads through MiXCR, listing each CDR3 protein once. The profile shows under 1,100,000 distinct CDR3 sequences, approximately 26% of them singletons. The CDR3 totals 12 residues. Germline assignment: CDR1 SGHRS and CDR2 YFSETQ. These records were also assigned to another study, of T cells of mothers and their children. That report adds: An overlap that was slightly higher, though non-significant, was seen in related mother-child pairs versus unrelated pairs.

The source of this sequence is a girl aged 2-10 years in good health. The chain combines TRBV5-1 with TRBJ2-5; possible D gene TRBD1, 6 bases. The J call may be in error: the DNA end matches TRBJ2-1 better. The sequenced sample was blood. CDR3 in DNA: TGCGCCAGCAGCCCAGGGGTAAATGAGCAGTTCTTC. Its translation: CASSPGVNEQFF.